These T cell receptor beta chains were read from a single sample in a study of CD8+ T cells in alopecia areata. Clones were read by immunoSEQ multiplex PCR, and TCRdb kept only the in-frame ones, dropping some. The top ten clones hold over 1% of a sample with 210,000 or so clones, 66% of them seen once. The sample here was CD4+ T cells sorted from blood, taken at approximately week 42, from a patient treated with tofacitinib. The receptors come from a human donor with alopecia areata. CDR3s include the opening cysteine and the closing phenylalanine or tryptophan. D genes are given only for firm matches. Not every row has a clone size; where given, it reads once, few, many or a size class.

CASTDSTGETEAFF,TGCGCCAGCACCGATTCCACAGGGGAAACTGAAGCTTTCTTT,.,TRBV10-1,TRBJ1-1,TRBD1
CATSRDHNRAEAFF,TGTGCCACCAGCAGAGATCATAACAGGGCTGAAGCTTTCTTT,few,TRBV15,TRBJ1-1,.
CASSFGTQLSPLHF,TGTGCCAGCAGTTTTGGGACGCAACTTTCACCCCTCCACTTT,.,TRBV27,TRBJ1-6,.
CASSLMRQGEAFF,TGTGCCAGCAGCTTAATGAGACAGGGCGAAGCTTTCTTT,.,TRBV7-6,TRBJ1-1,TRBD1
CATGYPGGYTF,TGTGCTACTGGTTACCCGGGCGGCTACACCTTC,few,TRBV12-5,TRBJ1-2,.
CASSSPDGGVHGNEQFF,TGCGCCAGCAGTAGCCCTGACGGGGGGGTTCACGGCAATGAGCAGTTCTTC,.,TRBV5-1,TRBJ2-1,TRBD2
CASSSGLAGGSSTDTQYF,TGCGCCAGCAGCTCTGGACTAGCGGGGGGGTCTAGCACAGATACGCAGTATTTT,.,TRBV4-3,TRBJ2-3,TRBD2
CASSFEGWGTF,TGTGCCAGCAGCTTCGAGGGGTGGGGAACCTTC,.,TRBV5-4,TRBJ1-2,.
CASSLDRTSSYNEQFF,TGTGCCAGCAGTTTAGACCGAACATCCTCCTACAATGAGCAGTTCTTC,.,TRBV27,TRBJ2-1,.
CSVTQGGGTEAFF,TGCAGCGTTACACAGGGAGGTGGGACTGAAGCTTTCTTT,.,TRBV29-1,TRBJ1-1,.
CASTLRLRRNEKLFF,TGTGCCAGCACTTTAAGACTGCGGAGAAATGAAAAACTGTTTTTT,.,TRBV2,TRBJ1-4,.
CASSGQQNTEAFF,TGTGCCAGCAGTGGGCAGCAGAACACTGAAGCTTTCTTT,.,TRBV25-1,TRBJ1-1,.
CSVAVREGGGYTF,TGCAGCGTTGCGGTCAGGGAAGGAGGAGGCTACACCTTC,.,TRBV29-1,TRBJ1-2,.
CSVEGRGASTEAFF,TGCAGCGTTGAAGGCCGGGGGGCTTCCACTGAAGCTTTCTTT,.,TRBV29-1,TRBJ1-1,.
CASSSQHNEQFF,TGTGCCAGCAGCTCACAGCATAATGAGCAGTTCTTC,.,TRBV7-2,TRBJ2-1,.
CASSAGRSPNTDTQYF,TGCGCCAGCAGCGCGGGTCGGAGCCCGAACACAGATACGCAGTATTTT,.,TRBV4-1,TRBJ2-3,.
CASSLGRGELFF,TGTGCCAGCAGCTTAGGGCGCGGGGAGCTGTTTTTT,.,TRBV2,TRBJ2-2,.
CASSPAGTALSYEQYF,TGTGCCAGCAGCCCAGCCGGGACAGCACTCTCCTACGAGCAGTACTTC,once,TRBV11-3,TRBJ2-7,TRBD1
CASRTGINSPLHF,TGTGCCTCCCGGACAGGGATTAATTCACCCCTCCACTTT,.,TRBV30,TRBJ1-6,TRBD1
CAWSNGGQGNQPQHF,TGTGCCTGGAGTAACGGAGGACAGGGCAATCAGCCCCAGCATTTT,.,TRBV30,TRBJ1-5,TRBD1
CASSARVEKLFF,TGTGCCAGCAGTGCCAGGGTTGAAAAACTGTTTTTT,once,TRBV2,TRBJ1-4,.
CSVRDLGTEAFF,TGCAGCGTCCGGGATCTTGGCACTGAAGCTTTCTTT,.,TRBV29-1,TRBJ1-1,.
CASSPTPRDPYGYTF,TGTGCCAGCAGCCCTACCCCCCGGGACCCGTATGGCTACACCTTC,.,TRBV9,TRBJ1-2,.
CASTTEETQYF,TGCGCCAGCACCACAGAAGAGACCCAGTACTTC,.,TRBV5-1,TRBJ2-5,.
CASSSYPPSGGRTDTQYF,TGTGCCAGCAGTTCATACCCACCTAGCGGGGGGCGCACAGATACGCAGTATTTT,.,TRBV27,TRBJ2-3,TRBD2
CSVDTGAANYGYTF,TGCAGCGTTGATACAGGGGCAGCTAACTATGGCTACACCTTC,.,TRBV29-1,TRBJ1-2,TRBD1
CSVERGSETQYF,TGCAGCGTTGAGCGGGGTTCAGAGACCCAGTACTTC,.,TRBV29-1,TRBJ2-5,.
CASSLVRFAVQETQYF,TGTGCCAGCAGCTTAGTCCGGTTCGCGGTACAAGAGACCCAGTACTTC,.,TRBV11-2,TRBJ2-5,.
CASTLNAPSGTDTDTQYF,TGTGCCAGTACCCTCAACGCCCCAAGCGGGACGGACACAGATACGCAGTATTTT,.,TRBV19,TRBJ2-3,TRBD2
CASHETGQGNNEQFF,TGTGCCAGCCATGAGACGGGACAGGGGAACAATGAGCAGTTCTTC,.,TRBV2,TRBJ2-1,TRBD1
CASSLVFVGTTNEKLFF,TGCGCCAGCAGCTTGGTGTTTGTTGGGACAACTAATGAAAAACTGTTTTTT,few,TRBV5-1,TRBJ1-4,.
CASSGLGTPRGSLHF,TGTGCCAGCAGTGGACTCGGGACACCCCGGGGATCCCTCCACTTT,.,TRBV28,TRBJ1-6,.
CASRWRDSPLHF,TGTGCCTCGAGGTGGAGGGATTCACCCCTCCACTTT,.,TRBV30,TRBJ1-6,.
CSVEPDTQYF,TGCAGCGTTGAACCCGATACGCAGTATTTT,.,TRBV29-1,TRBJ2-3,.
CASSEGLETSGGAF,TGTGCCAGCAGTGAAGGTCTTGAGACTAGCGGGGGAGCCTTC,.,TRBV2,TRBJ2-7,TRBD2
CASSLGQRWADTQYF,TGTGCCAGCAGCTTGGGACAGAGGTGGGCAGATACGCAGTATTTT,.,TRBV5-6,TRBJ2-3,.